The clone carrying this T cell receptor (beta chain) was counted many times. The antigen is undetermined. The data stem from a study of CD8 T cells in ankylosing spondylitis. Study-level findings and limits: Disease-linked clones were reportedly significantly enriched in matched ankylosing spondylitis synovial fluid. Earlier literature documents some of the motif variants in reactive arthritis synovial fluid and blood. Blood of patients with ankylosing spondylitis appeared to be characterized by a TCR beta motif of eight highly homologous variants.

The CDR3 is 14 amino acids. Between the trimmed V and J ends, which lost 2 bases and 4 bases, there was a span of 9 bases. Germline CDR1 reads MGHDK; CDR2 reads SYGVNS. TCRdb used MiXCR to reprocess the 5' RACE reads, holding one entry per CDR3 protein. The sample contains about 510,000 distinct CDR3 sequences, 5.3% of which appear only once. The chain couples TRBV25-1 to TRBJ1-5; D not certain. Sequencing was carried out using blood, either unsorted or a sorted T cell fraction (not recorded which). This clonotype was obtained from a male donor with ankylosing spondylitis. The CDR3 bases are TGTGCCAGCAGTGAAAATCCTCATAATCAGCCCCAGCATTTT. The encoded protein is CASSENPHNQPQHF.